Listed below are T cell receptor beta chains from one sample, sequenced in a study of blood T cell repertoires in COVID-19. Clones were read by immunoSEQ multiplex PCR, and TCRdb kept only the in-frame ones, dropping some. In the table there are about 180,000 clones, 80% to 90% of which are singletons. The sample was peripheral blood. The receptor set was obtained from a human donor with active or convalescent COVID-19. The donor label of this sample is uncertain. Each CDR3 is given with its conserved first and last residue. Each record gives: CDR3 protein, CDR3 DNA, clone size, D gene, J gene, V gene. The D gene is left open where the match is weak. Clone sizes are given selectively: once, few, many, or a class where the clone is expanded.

cdr3_aa: CASSPGDSYDFSGANVLTF; cdr3_nt: TGTGCCAGCAGCCCCGGCGATAGTTACGACTTCTCTGGGGCCAACGTCCTGACTTTC; clone_size: once; d_call: NA; j_call: TRBJ2-6; v_call: TRBV7-9
cdr3_aa: CASSQDSGGLDTIYF; cdr3_nt: TGCGCCAGCAGCCAAGACAGCGGGGGTCTGGACACCATATATTTT; clone_size: NA; d_call: NA; j_call: TRBJ1-3; v_call: TRBV4-1
cdr3_aa: CSVGLAGRSSYNEQFF; cdr3_nt: TGCAGCGTGGGACTAGCGGGAAGAAGCTCCTACAATGAGCAGTTCTTC; clone_size: NA; d_call: TRBD2; j_call: TRBJ2-1; v_call: TRBV29-1
cdr3_aa: CASSLAAGDLGEQFF; cdr3_nt: TGTGCCAGCAGCTTAGCGGCGGGAGATTTGGGTGAGCAGTTCTTC; clone_size: once; d_call: TRBD2; j_call: TRBJ2-1; v_call: TRBV7-3
cdr3_aa: CATSLTSGGNTGELFF; cdr3_nt: TGTGCCACCAGTCTTACTAGCGGGGGGAACACCGGGGAGCTGTTTTTT; clone_size: NA; d_call: TRBD2; j_call: TRBJ2-2; v_call: TRBV24-1
cdr3_aa: CASSRQGDNTEAFF; cdr3_nt: TGTGCCAGCAGCCGTCAGGGCGATAACACTGAAGCTTTCTTT; clone_size: NA; d_call: NA; j_call: TRBJ1-1; v_call: TRBV3-1/TRBV3-2
cdr3_aa: CASRRITGKLGEQYF; cdr3_nt: TGTGCCAGCAGGCGGATTACAGGGAAGTTAGGAGAGCAGTACTTC; clone_size: NA; d_call: NA; j_call: TRBJ2-7; v_call: TRBV2
cdr3_aa: CASSVRLAGGPKTQYF; cdr3_nt: TGTGCCAGCAGCGTCCGACTAGCGGGAGGGCCAAAGACCCAGTACTTC; clone_size: few; d_call: TRBD2; j_call: TRBJ2-5; v_call: TRBV5-4
cdr3_aa: CASSLDLGGEQYF; cdr3_nt: TGTGCCAGCAGCTTAGATCTGGGGGGCGAGCAGTACTTC; clone_size: NA; d_call: NA; j_call: TRBJ2-7; v_call: TRBV11-3
cdr3_aa: CASSPGGSGSGYTF; cdr3_nt: TGTGCCAGCAGCCCGGGGGGTTCAGGGAGTGGCTACACCTTC; clone_size: NA; d_call: NA; j_call: TRBJ1-2; v_call: TRBV7-3
cdr3_aa: CASSQGTSGGSSYNEQFF; cdr3_nt: TGTGCCAGCAGCCAAGGGACTAGCGGGGGCAGCTCCTACAATGAGCAGTTCTTC; clone_size: NA; d_call: TRBD2; j_call: TRBJ2-1; v_call: TRBV7-2
cdr3_aa: CASIKQGNEQFF; cdr3_nt: TGTGCCAGCATCAAACAGGGAAATGAGCAGTTCTTC; clone_size: NA; d_call: NA; j_call: TRBJ2-1; v_call: TRBV6-5
cdr3_aa: CASSLLGEETQYF; cdr3_nt: TGTGCCAGCAGCTTACTAGGGGAAGAGACCCAGTACTTC; clone_size: NA; d_call: NA; j_call: TRBJ2-5; v_call: TRBV7-7
cdr3_aa: CAWSKGATNQPQHF; cdr3_nt: TGTGCCTGGAGTAAGGGGGCTACCAATCAGCCCCAGCATTTT; clone_size: NA; d_call: TRBD1; j_call: TRBJ1-5; v_call: TRBV30
cdr3_aa: CASSPGLMNTEAFF; cdr3_nt: TGCGCCAGCAGCCCCGGACTGATGAACACTGAAGCTTTCTTT; clone_size: NA; d_call: NA; j_call: TRBJ1-1; v_call: TRBV5-1
cdr3_aa: CAREEQGAKNIQYF; cdr3_nt: TGTGCCAGGGAGGAGCAGGGGGCCAAAAACATTCAGTACTTC; clone_size: NA; d_call: NA; j_call: TRBJ2-4; v_call: TRBV6-5
cdr3_aa: CASRGHYEQYF; cdr3_nt: TGTGCCAGCAGGGGGCACTACGAGCAGTACTTC; clone_size: NA; d_call: NA; j_call: TRBJ2-7; v_call: TRBV28
cdr3_aa: CASSLAPLGSGQPQHF; cdr3_nt: TGTGCCAGCAGCTTAGCCCCGTTGGGCTCAGGGCAGCCCCAGCATTTT; clone_size: NA; d_call: NA; j_call: TRBJ1-5; v_call: TRBV7-2